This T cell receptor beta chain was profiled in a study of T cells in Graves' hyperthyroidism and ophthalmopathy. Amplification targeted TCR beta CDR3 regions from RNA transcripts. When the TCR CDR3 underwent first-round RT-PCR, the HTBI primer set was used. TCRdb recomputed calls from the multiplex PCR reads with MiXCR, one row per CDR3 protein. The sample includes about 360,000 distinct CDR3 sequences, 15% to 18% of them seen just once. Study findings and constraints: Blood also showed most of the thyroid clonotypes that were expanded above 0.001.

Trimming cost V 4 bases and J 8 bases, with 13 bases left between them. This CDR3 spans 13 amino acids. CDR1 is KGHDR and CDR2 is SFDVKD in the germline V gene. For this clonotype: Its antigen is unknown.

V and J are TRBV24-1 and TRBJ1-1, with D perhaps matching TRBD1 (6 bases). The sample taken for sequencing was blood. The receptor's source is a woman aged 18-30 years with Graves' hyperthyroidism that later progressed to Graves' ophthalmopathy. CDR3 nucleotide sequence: TGTGCCACCAGTGACCTCGACGGGGGCGAAGCTTTCTTT. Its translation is CATSDLDGGEAFF.